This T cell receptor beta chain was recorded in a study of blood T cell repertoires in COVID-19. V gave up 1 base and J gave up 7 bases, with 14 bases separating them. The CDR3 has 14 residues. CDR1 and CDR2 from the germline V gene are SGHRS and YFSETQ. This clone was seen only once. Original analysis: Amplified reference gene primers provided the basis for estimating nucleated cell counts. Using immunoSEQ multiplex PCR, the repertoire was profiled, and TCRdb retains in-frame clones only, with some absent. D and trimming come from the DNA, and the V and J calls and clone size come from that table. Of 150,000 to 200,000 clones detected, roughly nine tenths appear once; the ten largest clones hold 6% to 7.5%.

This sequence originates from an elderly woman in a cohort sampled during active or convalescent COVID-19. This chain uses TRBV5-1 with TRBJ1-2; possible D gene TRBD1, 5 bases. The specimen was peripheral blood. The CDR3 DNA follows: TGCGCCAGCAGCTTGTGGGGGGAGGACTTTGGCTACACCTTC. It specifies CASSLWGEDFGYTF.